Below, 8 T cell receptor beta chains from the same sample are listed, as sequenced in a study of human T cells and chemical hapten exposure. Time point of the sample: pre-sensitization, week 0. Noted treatment: therapeutic diphenylcyclopropenone sensitization with weekly scalp DPC. TCRdb processed the RACE reads anew with MiXCR; each CDR3 protein has one entry. This table holds 350,000 to 400,000 distinct CDR3 sequences, approximately 5.1% found once. This specimen was whole blood, taken in connection with sensitization to the hapten diphenylcyclopropenone (DPC). The receptors shown here come from a woman in her forties or fifties with alopecia areata. Some clones in this sample may be carry-over from other donors' samples.

This clonotype was seen ten or more times. The chain employs TRBV7-9 and TRBJ2-6; 10 bases align to TRBD1. V lost 2 bases, J lost 0 bases, and 4 bases stayed unmatched. There are 18 residues in the CDR3. The germline V gene has CDR1 SEHNR and CDR2 FQNEAQ (reference sequence). The CDR3 sequence: CASSLSWTGGSGANVLTF. As DNA, the CDR3 is TGTGCCAGCAGCTTATCGTGGACAGGGGGCTCTGGGGCCAACGTCCTGACTTTC. The full variable domain, in which reference TRBV7-9 and TRBJ2-6 provide the parts outside the CDR3, is DTGVSQNPRHKITKRGQNVTFRCDPISEHNRLYWYRQTLGQGPEFLTYFQNEAQLEKSRLLSDRFSAERPKGSFSTLEIQRTEQGDSAMYLCASSLSWTGGSGANVLTFGAGSRLTVL.

This clonotype was recorded a few times. The chain joins TRBV18 to TRBJ1-5; D is possibly TRBD1 (5 bases). V lost 4 bases to trimming and J lost 4 bases, with 17 bases between them. Per the germline V gene, CDR1 is KGHSH and CDR2 is LQKENI. CDR3 length: 16 amino acids. CDR3 nucleotide sequence: TGTGCCAGCTCACTATGGGACGGCGGAACAAATCAGCCCCAGCATTTT. This codes for CASSLWDGGTNQPQHF.

This clonotype was detected many times. This chain joins TRBV11-2 and TRBJ2-1; no firm D call. This CDR3 has 13 amino acids. With 3 bases removed from V and 6 bases from J, the gap between germline ends came to 9 bases. Per the germline V gene, CDR1 is SGHAT and CDR2 is FQNNGV. DNA for the CDR3: TGTGCCAGCAGCTTTTCTCTCCGCAATGAGCAGTTCTTC. Amino acid sequence: CASSFSLRNEQFF.

This clonotype was seen at least ten times. This chain joins TRBV5-1 and TRBJ2-1; the match to TRBD2 covers 7 bases. CDR1 is SGHRS, CDR2 YFSETQ, per germline. The CDR3 loop spans 18 amino acids. V was clipped by 4 bases and J by 0 bases; unmatched bases: 13. The CDR3 is CASSVTRLALSSYNEQFF. The CDR3 region has the DNA TGCGCCAGCAGCGTAACCAGACTAGCTCTTAGCTCCTACAATGAGCAGTTCTTC.

The sample holds a few counts of this clonotype. The chain carries TRBV5-6 and TRBJ2-2; no firm D call. The germline gives CDR1 SGHDT, CDR2 YYEEEE. Trimming shortened V by 4 bases and J by 6 bases, and 7 bases separated the two germline ends. This CDR3 has 12 amino acids. The CDR3 sequence: CASSPASGELFF. CDR3 nucleotide sequence: TGTGCCAGCAGCCCGGCCTCCGGGGAGCTGTTTTTT. Together with reference TRBV5-6 and TRBJ2-2, the CDR3 gives the full variable domain: DAGVTQSPTHLIKTRGQQVTLRCSPKSGHDTVSWYQQALGQGPQFIFQYYEEEERQRGNFPDRFSGHQFPNYSSELNVNALLLGDSALYLCASSPASGELFFGEGSRLTVL.

The CDR3 sequence: CAITPSGSYNEQFF. The CDR3 region has the DNA TGTGCCATTACACCTAGCGGGAGCTACAATGAGCAGTTCTTC. The genes are TRBV28 and TRBJ2-1, with 10 positions matching TRBD2. Germline assignment: CDR1 MDHEN and CDR2 SYDVKM. The CDR3 length is 14 residues. After removal of 10 bases from V and 3 bases from J, the junction contained 6 bases not matched to a gene.

The rearrangement joins TRBV30 to TRBJ2-2; no reliable D call. CDR1 is GTSNPN, CDR2 SVGIG, per germline (reference sequence). The V end lost 0 bases, the J end lost 4 bases, and 15 bases lay between the germline ends. The length of the CDR3 is 16 residues. Here the CDR3 reads CAWSVRLGSGTGELFF. CDR3 in DNA: TGTGCCTGGAGTGTACGGTTAGGATCGGGCACCGGGGAGCTGTTTTTT. The full variable domain, in which reference TRBV30 and TRBJ2-2 provide the parts outside the CDR3, is SQTIHQWPATLVQPVGSPLSLECTVEGTSNPNLYWYRQAAGRGLQLLFYSVGIGQISSEVPQNLSASRPQDRQFILSSKKLLLSDSGFYLCAWSVRLGSGTGELFFGEGSRLTVL.

The genes are TRBV3-1 and TRBJ1-1; maybe TRBD1 (6 bases). The CDR3 length is 14 residues. The germline V gene has CDR1 LGHDT and CDR2 YNNKEL (reference sequence). The V gene lost 4 bases and the J gene lost 11 bases, with 20 bases spanning the gap. The CDR3 spells CASSPTGGKFGAFF. The CDR3 DNA reads TGTGCCAGCAGCCCGACAGGAGGAAAGTTTGGGGCTTTCTTT.